This TCR beta chain was captured in a study of blood T cells in healthy people across ages. Combining a sample-barcoded 5' primer with a J-beta primer mix, a second PCR ran for roughly 6 to 11 cycles. TCRdb ran MiXCR on the 5' RACE reads and lists one entry per CDR3 protein. This sample has some 1.1 million distinct CDR3 sequences; roughly two fifths occur once, and the top ten carry under 15%. CDR3 size: 15 residues. Trimming removed 0 bases from V and 4 bases from J; junction bases left unmatched: 4. Germline V gives CDR1 MGHRA, CDR2 YSYEKL. Points on this clonotype: Its matching antigen is unknown.

General study results and limits: TCR beta diversity, measured per million T cells, fell in a roughly linear way with age.

Researchers collected roughly 10 milliliters of peripheral blood from every single donor. Total RNA was extracted at no less than 6 micrograms per sample. This clonotype was obtained from a young man in good health. Sequencing was carried out using blood. This chain links TRBV4-1 with TRBJ1-2, with 8 bases lining up with TRBD1. The CDR3 loop is CASSQENRGVYGYTF. The CDR3 nucleotides read TGCGCCAGCAGCCAAGAAAACAGGGGGGTCTATGGCTACACCTTC.